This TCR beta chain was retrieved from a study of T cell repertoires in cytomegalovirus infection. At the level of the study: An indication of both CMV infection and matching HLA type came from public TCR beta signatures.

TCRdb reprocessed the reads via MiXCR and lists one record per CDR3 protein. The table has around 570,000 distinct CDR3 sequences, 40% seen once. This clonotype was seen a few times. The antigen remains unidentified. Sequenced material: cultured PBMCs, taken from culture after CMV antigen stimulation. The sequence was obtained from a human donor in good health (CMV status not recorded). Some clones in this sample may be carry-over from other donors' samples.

The CDR3 DNA reads TGTGCCAGCTCACCCAACCGGGGAGGGGGGTACGCTGAAGCTTTCTTT. This codes for CASSPNRGGGYAEAFF. The rearrangement links TRBV18 to TRBJ1-1; possibly TRBD1 for D (6 bases). This CDR3 has 16 residues. The V and J ends lost 3 bases and 6 bases respectively, with 20 bases between them. Looked up from germline, CDR1 is KGHSH and CDR2 is LQKENI.